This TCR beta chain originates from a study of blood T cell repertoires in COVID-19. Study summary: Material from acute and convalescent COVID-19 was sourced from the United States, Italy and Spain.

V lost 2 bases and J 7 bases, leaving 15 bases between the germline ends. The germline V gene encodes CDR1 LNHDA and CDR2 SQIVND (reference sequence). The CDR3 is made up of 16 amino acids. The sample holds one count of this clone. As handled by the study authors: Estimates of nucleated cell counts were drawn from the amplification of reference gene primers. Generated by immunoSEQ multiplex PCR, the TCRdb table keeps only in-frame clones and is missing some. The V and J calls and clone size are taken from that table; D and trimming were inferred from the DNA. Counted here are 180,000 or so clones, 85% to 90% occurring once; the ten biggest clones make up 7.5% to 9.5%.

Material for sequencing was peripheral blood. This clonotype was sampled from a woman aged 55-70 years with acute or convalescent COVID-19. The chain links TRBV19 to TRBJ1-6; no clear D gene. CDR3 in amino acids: CASSIYLREPNSPLHF. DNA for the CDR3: TGTGCCAGTAGTATATACCTCCGGGAGCCAAATTCACCCCTCCACTTT.